One and the same sample provided the 30 T cell receptor beta chains below, sequenced in a study of regulatory T cells in long-lasting Graves disease. Construction of TCR beta libraries relied on iRepertoire HTBI primers and on Arm-PCR targeting CDR3 regions. One entry per CDR3 protein results from TCRdb running MiXCR on the multiplex PCR reads. The table has roughly 700,000 distinct CDR3 sequences, around 30% seen once. The time point denotes: persistent/refractory GD, antithyroid drugs over 5 years with positive TRAb. PBMC-extracted RNA yielded the TCR library. Sequencing was performed on peripheral blood mononuclear cells (PBMCs), taken when the disease was refractory, from a patient treated with antithyroid drugs. These receptors came from a female donor with Graves disease.

Concerning this clonotype: Germline is not matched at one junction end, which may reflect a read error. The CDR3 DNA follows: TGTGCCAGCAGCGAAGAGACCCAGTGCTTC. Protein product: CASSEETQCF. V and J are TRBV2 and TRBJ2-5, with D hard to call. Germline V gives CDR1 SNHLY, CDR2 FYNNEI. The CDR3 sequence is 10 residues long.

This clonotype turned up a few times. V usage is TRBV2 and J usage is TRBJ2-1; unclear D gene. The ends were cut back, 9 bases at V and 0 bases at J, with 15 bases in the middle. The CDR3 length is 15 residues. Germline V CDR1 and CDR2: SNHLY, FYNNEI. The CDR3 here is CARSSTTSSYNEQFF. The CDR3 nucleotides read TGTGCCAGAAGTAGTACTACCAGCTCCTACAATGAGCAGTTCTTC.

The chain carries TRBV28 and TRBJ2-7; 7 bases agree with TRBD2. The CDR3 sequence is 14 residues long. The V gene end was trimmed by 8 bases and the J gene end by 3 bases; junction bases not matched to a gene: 10. CDR1 is MDHEN and CDR2 is SYDVKM in the germline V gene. CDR3 coding DNA: TGTGCCAGCCGGTTGGCTAGCGGAATCTACGAGCAGTACTTC. This codes for CASRLASGIYEQYF.

CDR3 nucleotides: TGTGCCAGCAGCTTCAGCGGGAGAGGCGGGTATGAGCAGTTCTTC. Protein sequence: CASSFSGRGGYEQFF. The chain joins TRBV27 to TRBJ2-1, with 8 bases matching TRBD2. With V trimmed by 6 bases and J by 8 bases, 12 bases remained unmatched. The CDR3 has 15 residues. Germline loops: CDR1 MNHEY, CDR2 SMNVEV (reference sequence).

At least ten counts were recorded for this clonotype. V usage is TRBV20-1 and J usage is TRBJ2-5, with 8 nucleotides matching TRBD1. Germline V gives CDR1 DFQATT, CDR2 SNEGSKA (reference sequence). The junction had 3 bases not matched to a gene; V was cut back by 5 bases and J by 1 base. This CDR3 is built from 13 residues. The CDR3 DNA sequence: TGCAGTGCTGACAGGGGCGGCCAAGAGACCCAGTACTTC. This encodes CSADRGGQETQYF.

This clonotype was counted a few times. The rearrangement joins TRBV27 to TRBJ1-6; 9 nucleotides agree with TRBD1. This CDR3 is 21 amino acids long. Losses at the gene ends were 5 bases for V and 5 bases for J; bases not matched to a gene: 22. The germline CDR1 and CDR2 sequences are MNHEY and SMNVEV (reference sequence). CDR3 coding DNA: TGTGCCAGCAGTCCACTCATCCGGGACAGGGTTAACTCCAGGAATAATTCACCCCTCCACTTT. It encodes CASSPLIRDRVNSRNNSPLHF.

The CDR3 spells CASSLVATSAGELFF. The CDR3 nucleotides are TGCGCCAGCAGCTTGGTGGCCACCAGCGCCGGGGAGCTGTTTTTT. This sequence joins TRBV5-1 and TRBJ2-2, with no clear D. The length of the CDR3 is 15 residues. V lost 0 bases to trimming and J lost 6 bases, with 12 bases between them. CDR1 and CDR2 (germline): SGHRS, YFSETQ.

This clonotype was seen many times. The chain is built from TRBV2 and TRBJ1-2, with 10 nucleotides matching TRBD1. The CDR3 covers 16 residues. Per the germline V gene, CDR1 is SNHLY and CDR2 is FYNNEI. J gave up 4 bases and V 4 bases, and 9 bases lay outside the gene matches. The CDR3 spells CASSVRRDRGSYGYTF. The CDR3 DNA is TGTGCCAGCAGTGTACGCCGGGACAGGGGAAGCTATGGCTACACCTTC.

This clonotype was observed a few times. The chain carries TRBV19 and TRBJ1-1; D uncertain. The CDR3 is made up of 15 amino acids. From germline, CDR1 is LNHDA and CDR2 SQIVND (reference sequence). Deletions cut 5 bases from V and 6 bases from J, with 19 bases between. The CDR3 spells CASSLREPGWAEAFF. In DNA, the CDR3 is TGTGCCAGTAGTCTGCGGGAGCCCGGGTGGGCTGAAGCTTTCTTT.

This clonotype was found a few times. The rearrangement uses TRBV12-5 and TRBJ2-2; 9 bases match TRBD2. CDR1 LGHNT and CDR2 FRNRAP come from the germline V gene. V lost 5 bases, J lost 0 bases, and 16 bases stayed unmatched. CDR3 length equals 20 residues. In DNA form, the CDR3 reads TGTGCTAGTGGTACCTACGGTAGCGGGAGTCCCCAAGCGAACACCGGGGAGCTGTTTTTT. This encodes CASGTYGSGSPQANTGELFF.

This clonotype has more than one count but fewer than ten. The chain employs TRBV5-1 and TRBJ1-1; TRBD1 agrees at 11 bases. Germline trimming cut 4 bases from V and 4 bases from J; bases unmatched to any gene: 6. Germline V CDR1 and CDR2: SGHRS, YFSETQ. The CDR3 extends over 15 amino acids. Written as DNA, the CDR3 is TGCGCCAGCAGCCGGTCGGGACAGGGGGGCACTGAAGCTTTCTTT. Residues: CASSRSGQGGTEAFF.

J is TRBJ2-6 and V is TRBV5-1; D gene uncertain. Germline assignment: CDR1 SGHRS and CDR2 YFSETQ. The CDR3 length is 18 residues. V shed 0 bases and J shed 1 base, with 14 bases lying between them. CDR3 DNA sequence: TGCGCCAGCAGCTTGGCACAGACTCGGTGGTCTGGGGCCAACGTCCTGACTTTC. Protein sequence: CASSLAQTRWSGANVLTF.

This chain uses TRBV11-2 with TRBJ1-2; 7 bases line up with TRBD1. Germline V gene sequence: CDR1 SGHAT, CDR2 FQNNGV. The CDR3 runs to 17 residues. The ends lost 2 bases at V and 4 bases at J; junction bases unmatched: 13. In nucleotides, the CDR3 is TGTGCCAGCAGCTTACCCGAAGACAGGGTCAAATTCTATGGCTACACCTTC. This codes for CASSLPEDRVKFYGYTF.

The gene calls are TRBV14 and TRBJ1-4; 9 nucleotides line up with TRBD1. The length of the CDR3 is 17 residues. With 4 bases clipped from V and 7 bases from J, the junction kept 13 bases outside the gene matches. Per germline, CDR1 SGHDN and CDR2 FVKESK. CDR3 in amino acids: CASSRNLGQGLFEKLFF. The CDR3 bases are TGTGCCAGCAGCCGGAACCTCGGACAGGGGCTTTTTGAAAAACTGTTTTTT.

The chain carries TRBV3-1 and TRBJ2-7, with D perhaps matching TRBD2 (5 bases). The germline CDR1 and CDR2 sequences are LGHDT and YNNKEL (reference sequence). Trimming removed 4 bases from V and 10 bases from J, with 14 bases in between. The CDR3 runs to 12 residues. The CDR3 region is CASSRADSPQYF. DNA for the CDR3: TGTGCCAGCAGCCGAGCGGATTCCCCTCAGTACTTC.

The genes are TRBV28 and TRBJ1-5; the match to TRBD1 covers 8 bases. Losses at the gene ends were 5 bases for V and 1 base for J; bases not matched to a gene: 13. This CDR3 comprises 18 residues. The germline gives CDR1 MDHEN, CDR2 SYDVKM. CDR3 DNA sequence: TGTGCCAGCAGTCCAACCACTAGCCGGACAGGGAGCAATCAGCCCCAGCATTTT. This codes for CASSPTTSRTGSNQPQHF.

The chain recombines TRBV19 with TRBJ1-1; D not certain. The germline gives CDR1 LNHDA, CDR2 SQIVND (reference sequence). Trimming left V 7 bases short and J 6 bases short, with 6 bases between. The CDR3 totals 10 residues. CDR3 coding DNA: TGTGCCAGTACTCAGGCTGAAGCTTTCTTT. This codes for CASTQAEAFF.

The chain links TRBV4-1 to TRBJ1-2; 7 bases fit TRBD1. In germline, CDR1 is MGHRA, CDR2 YSYEKL. This CDR3 region has 15 residues. The V segment lost 0 bases and the J segment 4 bases; nucleotides outside the gene matches: 5. CDR3 protein: CASSQDGTDRYGYTF. DNA for the CDR3: TGCGCCAGCAGCCAAGATGGGACAGACCGCTATGGCTACACCTTC.

This clonotype was counted a few times. Here the CDR3 reads CASSPGTHEQYF. The CDR3 DNA reads TGTGCCAGCAGCCCGGGGACCCACGAGCAGTACTTC. The genes are TRBV13 and TRBJ2-7, with D possibly called TRBD1 or TRBD2 (5 bases each). The CDR3 has 12 amino acids. Germline CDR1 PRHDT, CDR2 FYEKMQ (reference sequence). Trimming removed 5 bases at V and 5 bases at J, with 10 bases between.

This clonotype has a handful of counts. The chain couples TRBV6-5 to TRBJ2-5; D may be TRBD2 (6 bases). Germline values: CDR1 MNHEY, CDR2 SVGAGI. The CDR3 contains 15 residues. Trimming took off 3 bases at V and 5 bases at J, with 16 bases between the two ends. The CDR3 sequence is CASSYGTPEGETQYF. In nucleotides, the CDR3 is TGTGCCAGCAGTTATGGGACTCCCGAGGGGGAGACCCAGTACTTC.

This clonotype came up many times. This CDR3 is CASSEVEGRNQPQHF. The CDR3 DNA follows: TGTGCCAGCAGTGAAGTAGAAGGCCGCAATCAGCCCCAGCATTTT. The chain recombines TRBV6-1 with TRBJ1-5; D is uncertain. Germline values: CDR1 MNHNS, CDR2 SASEGT. The CDR3 sequence is 15 residues long. V lost 1 base to trimming and J lost 2 bases, with 9 bases between them.

This clonotype appeared a few times. The chain joins TRBV18 to TRBJ1-2; the D gene is possibly TRBD1 (6 bases). Germline CDR1 reads KGHSH; CDR2 reads LQKENI. Trimming removed 3 bases from V and 4 bases from J, with 15 bases in between. This CDR3 contains 15 residues. CDR3 in DNA: TGTGCCAGCTCACCCCGGGACATACGATCCTATGGCTACACCTTC. This codes for CASSPRDIRSYGYTF.

This clonotype was seen a few times. The chain combines TRBV5-1 with TRBJ1-6; D is perhaps TRBD1 (5 bases). The CDR3 is 14 amino acids. Germline CDR1 is SGHRS and CDR2 is YFSETQ. V shed 2 bases and J shed 8 bases, with 11 bases lying between them. The CDR3 DNA follows: TGCGCCAGCAGCTTCGACAGTAATGATTCACCCCTCCACTTT. This translates into CASSFDSNDSPLHF. Full variable domain (rest looked up from reference TRBV5-1 and TRBJ1-6): KAGVTQTPRYLIKTRGQQVTLSCSPISGHRSVSWYQQTPGQGLQFLFEYFSETQRNKGNFPGRFSGRQFSNSRSEMNVSTLELGDSALYLCASSFDSNDSPLHFGNGTRLTVT.

This clonotype showed up just a few times. One junction end disagrees with the germline gene, perhaps due to a read error. The chain links TRBV7-3 to TRBJ2-2; D gene ambiguous. This CDR3 is 14 amino acids long. Germline CDR1 and CDR2: SGHTA and FQGTGA. CDR3: CASSLRANTRELFF. CDR3 DNA sequence: TGTGCCAGCAGCTTAAGAGCGAACACCAGGGAGCTGTTTTTT. The full variable domain, rest sourced from reference TRBV7-3 and TRBJ2-2, is GAGVSQTPSNKVTEKGKYVELRCDPISGHTALYWYRQSLGQGPEFLIYFQGTGAADDSGLPNDRFFAVRPEGSVSTLKIQRTERGDSAVYLCASSLRANTRELFFGEGSRLTVL.

This clonotype was detected a few times. The chain combines TRBV27 with TRBJ1-5; perhaps TRBD1 as D (5 bases). Germline assignment: CDR1 MNHEY and CDR2 SMNVEV (reference sequence). The CDR3 runs to 19 residues. V was clipped by 4 bases and J by 0 bases, with 22 bases between them. The CDR3 DNA is TGTGCCAGCAGTTCCGCCGGGACGGCGGCGGGGGTTAGCAATCAGCCCCAGCATTTT. Its protein product is CASSSAGTAAGVSNQPQHF.

This clonotype has a handful of counts. The CDR3 loop is CATSRAGGGHLGYTF. The CDR3 DNA reads as TGTGCCACCAGCAGAGCCGGGGGGGGACATCTAGGCTACACCTTC. The chain uses TRBV15 and TRBJ1-2; D may be TRBD1 (6 bases). There are 15 residues in the CDR3. The germline V gene encodes CDR1 LNHNV and CDR2 YYDKDF (reference sequence). Trimming cost V 1 base and J 8 bases, with 17 bases left between them. Variable domain in full (rest from reference TRBV15 and TRBJ1-2): DAMVIQNPRYQVTQFGKPVTLSCSQTLNHNVMYWYQQKSSQAPKLLFHYYDKDFNNEADTPDNFQSRRPNTSFCFLDIRSPGLGDTAMYLCATSRAGGGHLGYTFGSGTRLTVV.

The chain recombines TRBV28 with TRBJ1-4; no firm D call. This CDR3 contains 14 residues. Trimming shortened V by 3 bases and J by 8 bases, and 13 bases separated the two germline ends. CDR1 and CDR2 from the germline V gene are MDHEN and SYDVKM. This CDR3 is CASSLAGLSEKLFF. The DNA for the CDR3 is TGTGCCAGCAGTTTGGCGGGGTTATCGGAAAAACTGTTTTTT.

This chain uses TRBV29-1 with TRBJ2-7; D is perhaps TRBD2 (6 bases). This CDR3 comprises 14 residues. V was pared by 1 base and J by 9 bases, with 19 bases between. Looked up from germline, CDR1 is SQVTM and CDR2 is ANQGSEA. The CDR3 reads CSVEAPVGAEGQYF. The CDR3 nucleotides read TGCAGCGTTGAAGCCCCGGTTGGGGCGGAGGGGCAGTACTTC.

This clonotype has just a few counts. V gene TRBV14 combines with J gene TRBJ2-5; a weak D match, TRBD2 (5 bases). The ends were cut back, 5 bases at V and 5 bases at J, with 18 bases in the middle. Germline V gene sequence: CDR1 SGHDN, CDR2 FVKESK. CDR3 length: 15 amino acids. This CDR3 reads CASSDFPGISETQYF. For the CDR3, the DNA is TGTGCCAGCAGCGATTTTCCGGGGATCTCGGAGACCCAGTACTTC.

This rearrangement joins TRBV7-9 to TRBJ1-2; D is possibly TRBD1 (5 bases). There are 15 residues in the CDR3. CDR1 is SEHNR and CDR2 is FQNEAQ in the germline V gene (reference sequence). V was cut by 7 bases and J by 8 bases, with 23 bases left in between. In DNA, the CDR3 is TGTGCCAGCACCTCTGAGGCCAACGGGGGAGGGGGCTACACCTTC. Protein product: CASTSEANGGGGYTF.